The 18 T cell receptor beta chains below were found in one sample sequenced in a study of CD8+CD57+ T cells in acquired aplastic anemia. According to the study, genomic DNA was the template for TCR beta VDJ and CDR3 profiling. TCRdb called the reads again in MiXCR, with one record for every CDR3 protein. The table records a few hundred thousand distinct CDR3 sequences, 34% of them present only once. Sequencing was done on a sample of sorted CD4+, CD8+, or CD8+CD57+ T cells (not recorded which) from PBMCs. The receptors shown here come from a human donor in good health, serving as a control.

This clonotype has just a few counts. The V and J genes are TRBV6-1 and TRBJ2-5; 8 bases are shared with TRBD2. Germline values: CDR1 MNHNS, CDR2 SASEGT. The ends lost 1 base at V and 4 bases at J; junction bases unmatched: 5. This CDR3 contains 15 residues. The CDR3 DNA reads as TGTGCCAGCAGTGAAGTGTTTGCGGGAGGAGAGACCCAGTACTTC. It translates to CASSEVFAGGETQYF.

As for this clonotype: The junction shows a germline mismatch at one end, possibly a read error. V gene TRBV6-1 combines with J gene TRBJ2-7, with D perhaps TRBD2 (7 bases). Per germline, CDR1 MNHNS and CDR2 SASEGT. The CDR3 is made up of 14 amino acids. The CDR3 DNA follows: TGTGCGACCGCTCCCCGGGGGGCGGGGTACGAGCGGTACTTC. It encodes CATAPRGAGYERYF.

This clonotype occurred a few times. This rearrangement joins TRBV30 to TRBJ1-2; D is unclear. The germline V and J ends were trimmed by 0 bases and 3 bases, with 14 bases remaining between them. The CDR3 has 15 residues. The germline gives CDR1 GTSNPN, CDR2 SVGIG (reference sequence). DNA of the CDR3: TGTGCCTGGAGTGTATCCCTGCCAGGTGACTATGGCTACACCTTC. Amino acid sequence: CAWSVSLPGDYGYTF.

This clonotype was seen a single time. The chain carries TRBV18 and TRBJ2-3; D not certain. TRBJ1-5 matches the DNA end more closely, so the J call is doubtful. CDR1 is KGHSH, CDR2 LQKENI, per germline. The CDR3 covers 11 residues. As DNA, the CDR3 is TGTGCCAGCTCAGCCACAGATACGCAGCATTTT. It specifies CASSATDTQHF.

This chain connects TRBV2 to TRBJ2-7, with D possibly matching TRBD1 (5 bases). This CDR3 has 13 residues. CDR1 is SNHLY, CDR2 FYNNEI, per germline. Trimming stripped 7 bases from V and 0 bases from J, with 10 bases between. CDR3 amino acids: CASTYDSSYEQYF. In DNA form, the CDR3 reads TGTGCCAGCACCTACGACAGCTCCTACGAGCAGTACTTC.

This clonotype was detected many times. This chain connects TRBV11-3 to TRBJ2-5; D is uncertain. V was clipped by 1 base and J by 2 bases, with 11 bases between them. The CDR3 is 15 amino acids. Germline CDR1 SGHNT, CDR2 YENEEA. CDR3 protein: CASSLGEEGQETQYF. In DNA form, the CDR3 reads TGTGCCAGCAGCTTAGGGGAAGAAGGACAAGAGACCCAGTACTTC.

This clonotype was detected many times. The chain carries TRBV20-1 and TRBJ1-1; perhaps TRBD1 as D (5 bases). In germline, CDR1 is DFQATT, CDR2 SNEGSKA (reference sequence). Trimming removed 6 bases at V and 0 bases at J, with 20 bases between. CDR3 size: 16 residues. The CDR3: CSAPPSKGPMNTEAFF. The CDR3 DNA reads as TGCAGTGCCCCCCCAAGCAAGGGGCCCATGAACACTGAAGCTTTCTTT.

The CDR3 is CASSLKGTGDLAKNIQYF. CDR3 bases: TGTGCCAGCAGCTTGAAAGGGACAGGGGACCTAGCCAAAAACATTCAGTACTTC. The chain is built from TRBV5-6 and TRBJ2-4; 10 bases fit TRBD1. The CDR3 loop spans 18 amino acids. V shed 1 base and J 0 bases; nucleotides not matched to a gene: 7. From germline, CDR1 is SGHDT and CDR2 YYEEEE. Full variable domain (rest looked up from reference TRBV5-6 and TRBJ2-4): DAGVTQSPTHLIKTRGQQVTLRCSPKSGHDTVSWYQQALGQGPQFIFQYYEEEERQRGNFPDRFSGHQFPNYSSELNVNALLLGDSALYLCASSLKGTGDLAKNIQYFGAGTRLSVL.

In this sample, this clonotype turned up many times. DNA of the CDR3: TGTGCCAGCAGGGGAGGACTTAAAGAGACCCAGTACTTC. Translation gives CASRGGLKETQYF. The chain couples TRBV2 to TRBJ2-5, with D perhaps matching TRBD2 (6 bases). The length of the CDR3 is 13 residues. V lost 6 bases to trimming and J lost 3 bases, with 11 bases between them. The germline V gene encodes CDR1 SNHLY and CDR2 FYNNEI.

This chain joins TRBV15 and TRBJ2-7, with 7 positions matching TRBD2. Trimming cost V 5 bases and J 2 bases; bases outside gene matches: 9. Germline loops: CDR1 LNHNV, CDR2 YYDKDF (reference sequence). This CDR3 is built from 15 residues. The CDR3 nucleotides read TGTGCCACCAGCTCCGGGGGACTATCAGCCTACGAGCAGTACTTC. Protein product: CATSSGGLSAYEQYF.

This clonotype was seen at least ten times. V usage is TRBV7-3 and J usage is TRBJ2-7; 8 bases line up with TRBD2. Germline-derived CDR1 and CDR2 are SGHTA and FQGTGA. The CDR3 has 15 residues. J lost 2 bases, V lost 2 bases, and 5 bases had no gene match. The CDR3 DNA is TGTGCCAGCAGCTTACAGCGGGGGAGAACCTACGAGCAGTACTTC. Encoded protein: CASSLQRGRTYEQYF.

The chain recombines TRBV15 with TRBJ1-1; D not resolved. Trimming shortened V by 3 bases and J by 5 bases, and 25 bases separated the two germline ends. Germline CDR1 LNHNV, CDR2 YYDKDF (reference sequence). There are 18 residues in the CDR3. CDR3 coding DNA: TGTGCCACCAGCAGGCCTCGTGGGCACACAGTTTCGAGGACTGAAGCTTTCTTT. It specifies CATSRPRGHTVSRTEAFF.

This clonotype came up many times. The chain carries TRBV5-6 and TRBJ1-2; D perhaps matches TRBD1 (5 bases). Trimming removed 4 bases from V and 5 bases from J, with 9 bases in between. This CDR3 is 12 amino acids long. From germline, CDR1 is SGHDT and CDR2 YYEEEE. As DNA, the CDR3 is TGTGCCAGCAGCGAGGGACCTTATGGCTACACCTTC. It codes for CASSEGPYGYTF.

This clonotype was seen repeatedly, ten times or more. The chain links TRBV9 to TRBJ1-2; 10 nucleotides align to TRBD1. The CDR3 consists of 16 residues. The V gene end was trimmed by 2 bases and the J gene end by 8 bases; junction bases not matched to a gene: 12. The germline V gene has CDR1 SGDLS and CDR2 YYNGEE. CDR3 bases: TGTGCCAGCAGCGTTCAGGGGGACAGGGGTTCTGGCGGCTACACCTTC. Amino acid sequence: CASSVQGDRGSGGYTF.

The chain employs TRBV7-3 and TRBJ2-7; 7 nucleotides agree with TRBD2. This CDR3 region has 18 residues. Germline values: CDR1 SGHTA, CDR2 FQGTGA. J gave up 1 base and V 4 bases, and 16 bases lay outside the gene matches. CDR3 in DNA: TGTGCCAGCAGCTACCGTCAGGGAGGGATAGGGGCATCCTACGAGCAGTACGTC. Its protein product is CASSYRQGGIGASYEQYV.

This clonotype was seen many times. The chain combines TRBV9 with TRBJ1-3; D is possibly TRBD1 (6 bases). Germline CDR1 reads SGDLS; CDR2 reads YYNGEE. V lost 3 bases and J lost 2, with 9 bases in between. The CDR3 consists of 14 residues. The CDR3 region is CASSGRGAGNTIYF. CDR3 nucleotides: TGTGCCAGCAGCGGCAGGGGTGCTGGAAACACCATATATTTT. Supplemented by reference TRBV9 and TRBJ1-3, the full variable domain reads DSGVTQTPKHLITATGQRVTLRCSPRSGDLSVYWYQQSLDQGLQFLIQYYNGEERAKGNILERFSAQQFPDLHSELNLSSLELGDSALYFCASSGRGAGNTIYFGEGSWLTVV.

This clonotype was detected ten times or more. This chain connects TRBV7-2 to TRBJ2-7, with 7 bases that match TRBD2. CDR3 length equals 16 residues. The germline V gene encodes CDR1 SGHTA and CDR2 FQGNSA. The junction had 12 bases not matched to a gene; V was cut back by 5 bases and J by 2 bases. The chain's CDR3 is CASSNPSGAPTYEQYF. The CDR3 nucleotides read TGTGCCAGCAGCAACCCTAGCGGAGCGCCTACCTACGAGCAGTACTTC.

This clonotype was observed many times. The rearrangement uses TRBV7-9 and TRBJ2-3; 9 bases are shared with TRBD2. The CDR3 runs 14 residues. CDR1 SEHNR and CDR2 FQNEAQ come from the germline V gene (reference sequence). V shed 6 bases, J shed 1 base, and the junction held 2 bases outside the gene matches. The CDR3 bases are TGTGCCAGCAGGTCTAGCGGGGGCACAGATACGCAGTATTTT. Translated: CASRSSGGTDTQYF. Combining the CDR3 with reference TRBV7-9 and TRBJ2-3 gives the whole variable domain DTGVSQNPRHKITKRGQNVTFRCDPISEHNRLYWYRQTLGQGPEFLTYFQNEAQLEKSRLLSDRFSAERPKGSFSTLEIQRTEQGDSAMYLCASRSSGGTDTQYFGPGTRLTVL.